Presented here are 14 T cell receptor beta chains from one specimen sequenced in a study of blood T cell repertoires in COVID-19 (dated by TCRdb to 2020 to 2022). The library was built by means of the immunoSEQ multiplex PCR assay. TCRdb took over this immuneACCESS table, retaining in-frame rearrangements with V and J assigned. Such tables are incomplete; in checked studies, under half of the missing clones stem from an unresolved V gene, and the remainder is unexplained. The sample table lists roughly 280,000 clones, around 87% of them with a count of one. The ten top clones hold over 2% of the sample. The material sequenced was PBMCs or T cells enriched from blood (not recorded which). Receptor source: a young woman who had recovered from COVID-19.

The CDR3 coding sequence is TGTTCGGCTCGCCGTTCACAAGGGGGCATAAGTTCACCCCTCCACTTT. Translated, it gives CSARRSQGGISSPLHF. The rearrangement joins TRBV2 to TRBJ1-6, with 7 bases aligning to TRBD1. CDR1 and CDR2 from the germline V gene are SNHLY and FYNNEI. This CDR3 has 16 amino acids.

The chain employs TRBV5-1 and TRBJ1-2; unclear D gene. The CDR3 length is 12 residues. CDR1 and CDR2 (germline): SGHRS, YFSETQ. The V end lost 4 bases, the J end lost 5 bases, and 9 bases lay between the germline ends. CDR3 DNA: TGCGCCAGCAGCAAGACAAATTATGGCTACACCTTC. This gives the protein CASSKTNYGYTF.

The rearrangement joins TRBV18 to TRBJ2-5; D is perhaps TRBD2 (7 bases). V was shortened by 4 bases and J by 5 bases, with 17 bases between the two germline ends. Germline V gene sequence: CDR1 KGHSH, CDR2 LQKENI. This CDR3 spans 15 amino acids. The CDR3 DNA sequence: TGTGCCAGCTCACGTCCCGGGGGGCGCGTGGAGACCCAGTACTTC. Its translation: CASSRPGGRVETQYF. The whole variable domain, remainder taken from reference TRBV18 and TRBJ2-5, is NAGVMQNPRHLVRRRGQEARLRCSPMKGHSHVYWYRQLPEEGLKFMVYLQKENIIDESGMPKERFSAEFPKEGPSILRIQQVVRGDSAAYFCASSRPGGRVETQYFGPGTRLLVL.

The V and J genes are TRBV3-1 (or the pseudogene TRBV3-2) and TRBJ2-7; D is ambiguous. CDR3 length: 12 residues. V was cut by 5 bases and J by 0 bases, with 5 bases left in between. CDR1 and CDR2 from the germline V gene are LGHDT and YNNKEL (reference sequence). CDR3 DNA: TGTGCCAGCAGCGTCAGCTCCTACGAGCAGTACTTC. Protein product: CASSVSSYEQYF.

The gene calls are TRBV5-1 and TRBJ2-1; D unresolved. The V end lost 2 bases, the J end lost 1 base, and 13 bases lay between the germline ends. The germline V gene has CDR1 SGHRS and CDR2 YFSETQ. The CDR3 totals 16 residues. CDR3 loop: CASSFWADLSYNEQFF. CDR3 coding DNA: TGCGCCAGCAGCTTTTGGGCCGATTTATCCTACAATGAGCAGTTCTTC.

V usage is TRBV15 and J usage is TRBJ1-2; 10 positions agree with TRBD1. V shed 0 bases, J shed 6 bases, and the junction held 16 bases outside the gene matches. Looked up from germline, CDR1 is LNHNV and CDR2 is YYDKDF (reference sequence). The CDR3 totals 19 residues. CDR3 amino acids: CATSRDLTPLGQGEDGYTF. In DNA form, the CDR3 reads TGTGCCACCAGCAGAGATCTAACGCCGTTAGGACAGGGGGAGGATGGCTACACCTTC. Supplemented by reference TRBV15 and TRBJ1-2, the full variable domain reads DAMVIQNPRYQVTQFGKPVTLSCSQTLNHNVMYWYQQKSSQAPKLLFHYYDKDFNNEADTPDNFQSRRPNTSFCFLDIRSPGLGDTAMYLCATSRDLTPLGQGEDGYTFGSGTRLTVV.

The rearrangement joins TRBV28 to TRBJ2-3; 8 bases are shared with TRBD2. Germline CDR1 MDHEN, CDR2 SYDVKM. The V segment lost 3 bases and the J segment 4 bases; nucleotides outside the gene matches: 12. CDR3 size: 17 residues. CDR3 region: CASSFPKPGGQADTQYF. The CDR3 DNA reads as TGTGCCAGCAGTTTTCCAAAGCCGGGGGGGCAAGCAGATACGCAGTATTTT.

The chain uses TRBV5-1 and TRBJ2-7, with 8 bases aligning to TRBD1. CDR1 and CDR2 from the germline V gene are SGHRS and YFSETQ. This CDR3 comprises 15 residues. V dropped 0 bases and J dropped 4; count of bases not matched to a gene: 6. This CDR3 reads CASSLGLTGAYEQYF. CDR3 DNA: TGCGCCAGCAGCTTGGGCTTGACAGGGGCATACGAGCAGTACTTC.

The chain is built from TRBV5-1 and TRBJ2-2, with D perhaps TRBD2 (5 bases). The V gene's germline CDR1 is SGHRS and CDR2 YFSETQ. The CDR3 covers 13 residues. Trimming cost V 3 bases and J 3 bases, with 6 bases left between them. CDR3 sequence (DNA): TGCGCCAGCAGCTCGGGATACACCGGGGAGCTGTTTTTT. It codes for CASSSGYTGELFF.

The chain uses TRBV27 and TRBJ1-1; no clear D gene. The CDR3 length is 14 residues. Germline CDR1 is MNHEY and CDR2 is SMNVEV (reference sequence). V dropped 5 bases and J dropped 5 bases, with 15 bases sitting between them. The CDR3 reads CASSGSLDWTEAFF. CDR3 DNA: TGTGCCAGCAGTGGTAGCCTAGATTGGACTGAAGCTTTCTTT.

The chain uses TRBV20-1 and TRBJ1-1; perhaps TRBD1 as D (5 bases). The CDR3 is 18 amino acids. Germline CDR1 is DFQATT and CDR2 is SNEGSKA (reference sequence). Trimming stripped 3 bases from V and 0 bases from J, with 23 bases between. The CDR3 spells CSASIMGRAVLMNTEAFF. CDR3 sequence (DNA): TGCAGTGCTAGTATCATGGGCAGGGCCGTCCTCATGAACACTGAAGCTTTCTTT.

This clone has only one observation. This sequence joins TRBV28 and TRBJ2-4; a possible D gene is TRBD2 (6 bases). The germline V and J ends were trimmed by 8 bases and 6 bases, with 20 bases remaining between them. Germline values: CDR1 MDHEN, CDR2 SYDVKM. This CDR3 spans 15 amino acids. CDR3 in amino acids: CASVWRGDLGNIQYF. The CDR3 DNA is TGTGCCAGCGTCTGGCGGGGAGACCTGGGAAACATTCAGTACTTC.

The chain uses TRBV7-9 and TRBJ2-5; weak D call: TRBD2 (6 bases). Trimming pared 5 bases from V and 5 bases from J, leaving 12 bases between. CDR1 is SEHNR, CDR2 FQNEAQ, per germline (reference sequence). The CDR3 consists of 13 residues. The CDR3, as DNA: TGTGCCAGCAGCCAGGGAGGAGGCGAGACCCAGTACTTC. Translated: CASSQGGGETQYF.

The chain recombines TRBV6-5 with TRBJ1-5, with D possibly TRBD1 on 5 matching bases. V was clipped by 7 bases and J by 0 bases, with 10 bases between them. This CDR3 spans 14 amino acids. Germline loops: CDR1 MNHEY, CDR2 SVGAGI. CDR3 in amino acids: CASTPQGSNQPQHF. Here the CDR3 DNA reads TGTGCCAGCACCCCCCAGGGTAGCAATCAGCCCCAGCATTTT.